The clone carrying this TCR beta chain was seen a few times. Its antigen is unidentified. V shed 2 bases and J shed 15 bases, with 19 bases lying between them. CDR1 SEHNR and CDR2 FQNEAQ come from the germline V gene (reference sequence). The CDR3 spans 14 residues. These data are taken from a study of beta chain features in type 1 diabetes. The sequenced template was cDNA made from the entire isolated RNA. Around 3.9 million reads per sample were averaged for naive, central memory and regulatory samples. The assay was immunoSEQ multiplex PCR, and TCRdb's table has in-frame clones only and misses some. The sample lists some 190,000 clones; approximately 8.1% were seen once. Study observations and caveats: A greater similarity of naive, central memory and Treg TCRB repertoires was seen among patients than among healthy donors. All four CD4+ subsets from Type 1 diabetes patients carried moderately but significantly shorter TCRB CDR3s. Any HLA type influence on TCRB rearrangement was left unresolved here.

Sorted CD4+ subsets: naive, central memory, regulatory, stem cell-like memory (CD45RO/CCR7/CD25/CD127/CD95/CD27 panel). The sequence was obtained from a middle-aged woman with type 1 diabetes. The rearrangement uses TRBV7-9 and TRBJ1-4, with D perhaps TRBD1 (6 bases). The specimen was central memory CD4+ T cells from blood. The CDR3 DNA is TGTGCCAGCAGCTTAAATGGGGGCAGCGATGTGGTGTTTTTT. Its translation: CASSLNGGSDVVFF.